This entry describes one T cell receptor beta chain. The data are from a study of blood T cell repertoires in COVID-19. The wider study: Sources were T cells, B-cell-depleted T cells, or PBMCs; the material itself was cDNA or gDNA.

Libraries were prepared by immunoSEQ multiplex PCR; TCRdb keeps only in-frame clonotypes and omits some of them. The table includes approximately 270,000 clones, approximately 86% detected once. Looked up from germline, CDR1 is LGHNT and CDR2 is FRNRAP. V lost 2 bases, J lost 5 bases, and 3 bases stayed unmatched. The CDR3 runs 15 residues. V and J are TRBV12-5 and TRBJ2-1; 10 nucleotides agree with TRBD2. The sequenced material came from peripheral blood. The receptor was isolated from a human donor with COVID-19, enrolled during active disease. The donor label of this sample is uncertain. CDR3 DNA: TGTGCTAGTGGTTTGTCGACTAGCGGGCACAATGAGCAGTTCTTC. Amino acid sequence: CASGLSTSGHNEQFF.